The 20 T cell receptor beta chains in this list originate from one sample, sequenced in a study of blood T cell repertoires in COVID-19. The table came from immunoSEQ multiplex PCR; TCRdb's copy has only in-frame clones and leaves some out. The sample shows approximately 340,000 clones, 87% of them seen only once. Input material: peripheral blood. The receptors stem from a man aged 30-40 years with COVID-19, enrolled during active disease.

The count of this clone is one. The V gene is TRBV28, the J gene TRBJ1-1; 9 positions match TRBD1. Germline V CDR1 and CDR2: MDHEN, SYDVKM. The CDR3 is 19 amino acids. V trimming: 3 bases; J trimming: 0 bases; junction bases outside the gene matches: 14. DNA of the CDR3: TGTGCCAGCAGTTTTCGGGGACCTCGGACAGGGGCCATGAACACTGAAGCTTTCTTT. Translated, it gives CASSFRGPRTGAMNTEAFF. Combining the CDR3 with reference TRBV28 and TRBJ1-1 gives the whole variable domain DVKVTQSSRYLVKRTGEKVFLECVQDMDHENMFWYRQDPGLGLRLIYFSYDVKMKEKGDIPEGYSVSREKKERFSLILESASTNQTSMYLCASSFRGPRTGAMNTEAFFGQGTRLTVV.

The rearrangement links TRBV7-2 to TRBJ1-3; the match to TRBD1 covers 7 bases. Germline loops: CDR1 SGHTA, CDR2 FQGNSA. V lost 5 bases and J lost 4; bases outside the gene matches: 11. The CDR3 spans 16 residues. The CDR3 DNA reads as TGTGCCAGCAGCCCCCTGACAGGGAGACTCGGAAACACCATATATTTT. Translated: CASSPLTGRLGNTIYF.

This sequence joins TRBV7-6 and TRBJ2-2, with 9 bases aligning to TRBD2. Germline V gene sequence: CDR1 SGHVS, CDR2 FNYEAQ. The CDR3 extends over 17 amino acids. Germline trimming cut 4 bases from V and 3 bases from J; bases unmatched to any gene: 9. In DNA form, the CDR3 reads TGTGCCAGCAGCTCCGCCGGGCGGGGGGGAGACACCGGGGAGCTGTTTTTT. Its protein product is CASSSAGRGGDTGELFF.

The chain recombines TRBV12-5 with TRBJ2-1; 9 bases align to TRBD2. V shed 1 base and J 1 base; nucleotides not matched to a gene: 14. The germline gives CDR1 LGHNT, CDR2 FRNRAP. The CDR3 totals 20 residues. CDR3 protein: CASGLATLPLAGRSYNEQFF. DNA for the CDR3: TGTGCTAGTGGTTTGGCAACCCTTCCCCTAGCGGGAAGGTCCTACAATGAGCAGTTCTTC.

The chain joins TRBV4-2 to TRBJ2-1; possibly TRBD2 for D (5 bases). The germline V gene encodes CDR1 LGHNA and CDR2 YNFKEQ. V lost 0 bases to trimming and J lost 5 bases, with 14 bases between them. The CDR3 extends over 16 amino acids. The CDR3 protein is CASSQEGVQRNNEQFF. The CDR3 nucleotides read TGTGCCAGCAGCCAAGAGGGAGTGCAGAGAAACAATGAGCAGTTCTTC.

The V gene is TRBV7-8, the J gene TRBJ1-5, with a possible D match to TRBD1 (6 bases). The CDR3 runs to 16 residues. With 5 bases removed from V and 0 bases from J, the gap between germline ends came to 14 bases. The germline V gene encodes CDR1 SGHVS and CDR2 FQNEAQ. The CDR3 region is CASSPRQVNSNQPQHF. The CDR3 nucleotides are TGTGCCAGCAGCCCTAGACAGGTGAATAGCAATCAGCCCCAGCATTTT.

This chain connects TRBV7-2 to TRBJ1-4; 7 nucleotides line up with TRBD1. J gave up 2 bases and V 7 bases, and 7 bases lay outside the gene matches. Germline values: CDR1 SGHTA, CDR2 FQGNSA. The CDR3 is 15 amino acids. The chain's CDR3 is CASTSQTGTNEKLFF. Written as DNA, the CDR3 is TGTGCCAGCACTAGCCAGACAGGGACTAATGAAAAACTGTTTTTT. Based on the CDR3 plus reference TRBV7-2 and TRBJ1-4, the full variable domain is GAGVSQSPSNKVTEKGKDVELRCDPISGHTALYWYRQSLGQGLEFLIYFQGNSAPDKSGLPSDRFSAERTGGSVSTLTIQRTQQEDSAVYLCASTSQTGTNEKLFFGSGTQLSVL.

The chain uses TRBV18 and TRBJ2-5; D unresolved. V was cut by 4 bases and J by 5 bases, with 11 bases left in between. Per the germline V gene, CDR1 is KGHSH and CDR2 is LQKENI. The CDR3 consists of 13 residues. CDR3 DNA sequence: TGTGCCAGCTCACGCCCCCCGCGGGAGACCCAGTACTTC. Residues: CASSRPPRETQYF.

The chain joins TRBV25-1 to TRBJ2-3, with 8 bases aligning to TRBD1. Germline CDR1 MGHDK, CDR2 SYGVNS. The CDR3 runs 13 residues. V dropped 6 bases and J dropped 3; count of bases not matched to a gene: 2. The CDR3, as DNA: TGTGCCAGCAGGGACAGGGTAACAGATACGCAGTATTTT. This encodes CASRDRVTDTQYF.

V and J are TRBV19 and TRBJ2-3; 7 nucleotides line up with TRBD2. Per the germline V gene, CDR1 is LNHDA and CDR2 is SQIVND (reference sequence). Losses at the gene ends were 8 bases for V and 3 bases for J; bases not matched to a gene: 8. The CDR3 length is 14 residues. The DNA for the CDR3 is TGTGCCAGTCGGGCGGGAGTGCTTACAGATACGCAGTATTTT. Amino acid sequence: CASRAGVLTDTQYF. The complete variable domain, with remaining parts taken from reference TRBV19 and TRBJ2-3, reads DGGITQSPKYLFRKEGQNVTLSCEQNLNHDAMYWYRQDPGQGLRLIYYSQIVNDFQKGDIAEGYSVSREKKESFPLTVTSAQKNPTAFYLCASRAGVLTDTQYFGPGTRLTVL.

V usage is TRBV7-9 and J usage is TRBJ2-7; perhaps TRBD1 as D (5 bases). Trimming took off 1 base at V and 0 bases at J, with 10 bases between the two ends. CDR1 and CDR2 (germline): SEHNR, FQNEAQ (reference sequence). The CDR3 contains 15 residues. CDR3 DNA sequence: TGTGCCAGCAGCTTAGACAGGACGAGCTCCTACGAGCAGTACTTC. This codes for CASSLDRTSSYEQYF.

The rearrangement joins TRBV19 to TRBJ1-5; maybe TRBD1 (5 bases). The germline V gene has CDR1 LNHDA and CDR2 SQIVND (reference sequence). With 4 bases removed from V and 3 bases from J, the gap between germline ends came to 7 bases. The CDR3 length is 13 residues. The CDR3 sequence: CASSRGLNQPQHF. The CDR3 DNA reads as TGTGCCAGTAGTAGGGGACTCAATCAGCCCCAGCATTTT.

The chain has TRBV4-1 and TRBJ2-7, with 10 bases matching TRBD1. CDR1 and CDR2 (germline): MGHRA, YSYEKL. The CDR3 is 14 residues long. V was clipped by 3 bases and J by 7 bases; unmatched bases: 6. CDR3 in amino acids: CASSHLGQGGEQYF. As DNA, the CDR3 is TGCGCCAGCAGCCATTTAGGACAGGGGGGGGAGCAGTACTTC.

The CDR3 coding sequence is TGTGCCAGCTCACCGTCCGGACAGGGGGCTAATGAGCAGTTCTTC. Its translation is CASSPSGQGANEQFF. V is TRBV18 and J is TRBJ2-1, with TRBD1 matching over 11 bases. With V trimmed by 3 bases and J by 7 bases, 5 bases remained unmatched. Germline CDR1 and CDR2: KGHSH and LQKENI. The length of the CDR3 is 15 residues.

V and J are TRBV15 and TRBJ2-2; 10 bases match TRBD2. Germline V gene sequence: CDR1 LNHNV, CDR2 YYDKDF (reference sequence). The CDR3 extends over 17 amino acids. V shed 2 bases, J shed 5 bases, and the junction held 8 bases outside the gene matches. This CDR3 is CATSRLVAGGGTGELFF. The CDR3 DNA reads as TGTGCCACCAGCAGACTAGTAGCGGGAGGCGGGACCGGGGAGCTGTTTTTT.

The rearrangement uses TRBV5-6 and TRBJ2-1; 7 positions match TRBD2. Germline lookup yields CDR1 SGHDT and CDR2 YYEEEE. Trimming cost V 4 bases and J 6 bases; bases outside gene matches: 13. This CDR3 has 16 residues. This CDR3 is CASSSLAVPPRNEQFF. As DNA, the CDR3 is TGTGCCAGCAGCAGCCTAGCGGTCCCCCCGCGCAATGAGCAGTTCTTC.

Concerning this clone: Other DNA sequences within the sample encode an identical CDR3. This chain links TRBV6-5 with TRBJ2-7; perhaps TRBD2 as D (6 bases). The CDR3 runs to 14 residues. Germline CDR1 reads MNHEY; CDR2 reads SVGAGI. The ends were cut back, 4 bases at V and 1 base at J, with 11 bases in the middle. In nucleotides, the CDR3 is TGTGCCAGCAGTTCCCCTGGGGGGTCCTACGAGCAGTACTTC. It is translated as CASSSPGGSYEQYF.

Only a few counts were recorded for this clone. The gene calls are TRBV19 and TRBJ2-7; TRBD1 matches 8 bases. The J segment lost 5 bases and the V segment lost 8 bases, leaving 8 bases of the junction unmatched. Germline V lookup: CDR1 LNHDA, CDR2 SQIVND (reference sequence). This CDR3 is built from 13 residues. CDR3 DNA sequence: TGTGCCAGTGGAGGGACAGGAGGCCACGAGCAGTACTTC. It encodes CASGGTGGHEQYF.

The chain is built from TRBV28 and TRBJ1-2; 7 bases agree with TRBD1. The CDR3 sequence is 16 residues long. V lost 0 bases and J lost 4; bases outside the gene matches: 8. Germline V gene data show CDR1 as MDHEN and CDR2 as SYDVKM. This chain's CDR3 is CASSLWNSGQSYGYTF. Here the CDR3 DNA reads TGTGCCAGCAGTTTATGGAACTCGGGACAGAGCTATGGCTACACCTTC.

The chain employs TRBV11-2 and TRBJ1-2; 7 nucleotides align to TRBD1. V shed 0 bases, J shed 7 bases, and the junction held 8 bases outside the gene matches. The CDR3 sequence is 15 residues long. Germline V gene lookup returns CDR1 SGHAT and CDR2 FQNNGV. The chain's CDR3 is CASSLDLGNRGGYTF. Here the CDR3 DNA reads TGTGCCAGCAGCTTAGATTTAGGGAACAGGGGTGGCTACACCTTC.